Each of the 5 T cell receptor beta chains below was sequenced from the same sample in a study of shared clonotypes between healthy human individuals. The protocol was immunoSEQ multiplex PCR, while the TCRdb copy is restricted to in-frame clones and leaves out a portion. This sample has more than 2,000,000 clones, with over 85% found just once. Sequencing input: naive CD4+ T cells sorted from blood. The subset denotes: CD45RA+ positively selected. Source of these receptors: a man younger than 35 in good health.

This chain connects TRBV4-3 to TRBJ2-3; a weak D match, TRBD2 (6 bases). Trimming removed 1 base from V and 1 base from J, with 9 bases in between. CDR3 length: 15 amino acids. Per the germline V gene, CDR1 is LGHNA and CDR2 is YSLEER. The CDR3: CASSQGGDRTDTQYF. The CDR3 DNA is TGCGCCAGCAGCCAAGGCGGGGACCGCACAGATACGCAGTATTTT.

J is TRBJ2-7 and V is TRBV7-2; a possible D gene is TRBD2 (5 bases). V was clipped by 3 bases and J by 2 bases, with 11 bases between them. The CDR3 totals 14 residues. In germline, CDR1 is SGHTA, CDR2 FQGNSA. The chain's CDR3 is CASSFYGITYEQYF. CDR3 DNA sequence: TGTGCCAGCAGCTTTTACGGGATTACCTACGAGCAGTACTTC.

CDR3 bases: TGTGCCAGCAGTCCCTCCCGGCCAGGACTTTATGGAAACACCATATATTTT. This translates into CASSPSRPGLYGNTIYF. The chain couples TRBV28 to TRBJ1-3; D is ambiguous. V was clipped by 5 bases and J by 3 bases, with 20 bases between them. CDR3 size: 17 residues. Per germline, CDR1 MDHEN and CDR2 SYDVKM.

For this clone: Its ends do not fully match the called genes, so a read error is possible. The sample holds other DNA sequences that translate to the same CDR3. The genes are TRBV7-7 and TRBJ2-5, with 14 nucleotides matching TRBD2. The CDR3 contains 16 residues. From germline, CDR1 is SSHAT and CDR2 FNYEAQ (reference sequence). This chain's CDR3 is CASSPGLAGGQETQYF. The DNA for the CDR3 is TGTGCTAGCAGCCCTGGACTAGCGGGGGGACAAGAGACCCAGTACTTC.

The J gene is TRBJ1-1, the V gene TRBV25-1; TRBD1 aligns across 7 bases. V was pared by 5 bases and J by 5 bases, with 5 bases of the junction left unmatched. CDR3 size: 13 residues. Per germline, CDR1 MGHDK and CDR2 SYGVNS. CDR3 loop: CASSKTGWTEAFF. The CDR3 bases are TGTGCCAGCAGTAAGACAGGGTGGACTGAAGCTTTCTTT.